Below, 30 T cell receptor beta chains from the same sample are listed, as sequenced in a study of T cell repertoires in cytomegalovirus infection. Using its own MiXCR run on the reads, TCRdb lists one record per CDR3 protein. The repertoire includes over 150,000 distinct CDR3 sequences, about 21% of them detected once, and less than 3.5% sits in the top ten. Input material: PBMCs. All receptors derive from a human donor in good health (CMV status not recorded). Some clones in this sample may be carry-over from other donors' samples.

There are many counts of this clonotype. V and J are TRBV5-1 and TRBJ1-4; the D is unclear. The CDR3 has 14 residues. V lost 5 bases to trimming and J lost 4 bases, with 12 bases between them. Per germline, CDR1 SGHRS and CDR2 YFSETQ. CDR3: CASSIGLVNEKLFF. The DNA for the CDR3 is TGCGCCAGCAGTATTGGGTTGGTTAATGAAAAACTGTTTTTT.

The V gene is TRBV12-3 or TRBV12-4, the J gene TRBJ2-2; 8 bases align to TRBD1. J lost 5 bases, V lost 3 bases, and 5 bases had no gene match. CDR3 length: 15 residues. CDR3 in DNA: TGTGCCAGCAGTTTTTCGGACAGGGTGACCGGGGAGCTGTTTTTT. This translates into CASSFSDRVTGELFF.

The V call is TRBV4-3, the J call TRBJ1-1; the D is unclear. The CDR3 length is 13 residues. CDR1 is LGHNA and CDR2 is YSLEER in the germline V gene. Trimming took off 0 bases at V and 8 bases at J, with 10 bases between the two ends. CDR3 amino acids: CASSQELIDEAFF. CDR3 bases: TGCGCCAGCAGCCAAGAACTGATTGACGAAGCTTTCTTT.

This clonotype was counted at least ten times. CDR3 sequence reads: CASRQEGAIPTGEQFF. For the CDR3, the DNA is TGTGCCAGCAGACAAGAGGGGGCGATCCCCACAGGTGAGCAGTTCTTC. The chain is built from TRBV7-2 and TRBJ2-1; 7 bases are shared with TRBD1. There are 16 residues in the CDR3. Germline CDR1 is SGHTA and CDR2 is FQGNSA. The J segment lost 9 bases and the V segment lost 6 bases, leaving 17 bases of the junction unmatched.

This clonotype was picked up one time. The rearrangement joins TRBV5-6 to TRBJ1-6; D unclear. V dropped 6 bases and J dropped 0 bases, with 10 bases sitting between them. The CDR3 is made up of 15 amino acids. Per the germline V gene, CDR1 is SGHDT and CDR2 is YYEEEE. The CDR3 here is CASISSASYNSPLHF. CDR3 sequence (DNA): TGTGCCAGCATTTCCTCAGCCTCCTATAATTCACCCCTCCACTTT.

This clonotype was detected only a few times. The J gene is TRBJ2-2, the V gene TRBV7-8; 8 positions agree with TRBD2. CDR1 and CDR2 from the germline V gene are SGHVS and FQNEAQ. The CDR3 loop spans 17 amino acids. The V and J ends lost 5 bases and 5 bases, in that order; junction bases with no gene match: 13. The CDR3 reads CASSVTGTRVETGELFF. In DNA, the CDR3 is TGTGCCAGCAGCGTAACCGGGACTAGGGTGGAAACCGGGGAGCTGTTTTTT.

This chain joins TRBV2 and TRBJ1-2, with no clear D. The germline gives CDR1 SNHLY, CDR2 FYNNEI. This CDR3 has 11 residues. The V gene lost 8 bases and the J gene lost 4 bases, with 8 bases spanning the gap. The CDR3 here is CASRGIYGYTF. The CDR3 nucleotides are TGTGCCAGCCGAGGGATCTATGGCTACACCTTC.

This clonotype occurred many times. The gene calls are TRBV11-2 and TRBJ2-3; D unclear. The CDR3 is made up of 15 amino acids. V was cut by 1 base and J by 1 base, with 9 bases left in between. Germline CDR1 and CDR2: SGHAT and FQNNGV. The CDR3 is CASSLGIVGTDTQYF. CDR3 sequence (DNA): TGTGCCAGCAGCTTAGGGATAGTGGGCACAGATACGCAGTATTTT.

This chain uses TRBV18 with TRBJ2-5, with a tentative D call TRBD1 (6 bases). CDR1 KGHSH and CDR2 LQKENI come from the germline V gene. This CDR3 is built from 14 residues. The ends were cut back, 4 bases at V and 5 bases at J, with 14 bases in the middle. The CDR3 nucleotides are TGTGCCAGCTCACTTTCAGGGGCTGCGGAGACCCAGTACTTC. Residues: CASSLSGAAETQYF.

The chain is built from TRBV2 and TRBJ2-2, with 10 bases that match TRBD1. This CDR3 has 14 residues. The V and J ends lost 6 bases and 7 bases, in that order; junction bases with no gene match: 5. Germline-derived CDR1 and CDR2 are SNHLY and FYNNEI. The CDR3 nucleotides are TGTGCCAGCAGAGAGGGACAGGGGATCGGGGAGCTGTTTTTT. It specifies CASREGQGIGELFF.

There are many counts of this clonotype. This rearrangement joins TRBV5-6 to TRBJ1-1, with 7 bases lining up with TRBD1. This CDR3 region has 13 residues. Trimming cost V 4 bases and J 6 bases; bases outside gene matches: 6. Germline CDR1 SGHDT, CDR2 YYEEEE. This chain's CDR3 is CASSPQGIPEAFF. CDR3 DNA sequence: TGTGCCAGCAGCCCACAGGGGATCCCTGAAGCTTTCTTT.

Only a few counts were recorded for this clonotype. This chain uses TRBV12-3 or TRBV12-4 with TRBJ2-1, with a weak D call TRBD1 (5 bases). The CDR3 spans 12 residues. V dropped 6 bases and J dropped 7 bases, with 10 bases sitting between them. The CDR3: CASRFSGNEQFF. The DNA of the CDR3 is TGTGCCAGCAGATTCTCAGGGAATGAGCAGTTCTTC.

V usage is TRBV12-3 or TRBV12-4 and J usage is TRBJ1-5; 7 nucleotides line up with TRBD1. CDR3 length: 14 amino acids. J gave up 4 bases and V 4 bases, and 4 bases lay outside the gene matches. The CDR3 bases are TGTGCCAGCAGTTACAGGGGACAGAATCAGCCCCAGCATTTT. This codes for CASSYRGQNQPQHF.

The chain combines TRBV19 with TRBJ2-2; possible D gene TRBD1, 5 bases. Germline lookup yields CDR1 LNHDA and CDR2 SQIVND (reference sequence). V was pared by 8 bases and J by 7 bases, with 17 bases between. The CDR3 spans 14 residues. The DNA of the CDR3 is TGTGCCAGTTGGCCAGGGCCCTTTGGCGGGGAGCTGTTTTTT. The encoded protein is CASWPGPFGGELFF.

This chain connects TRBV7-9 to TRBJ1-2; D uncertain. Trimming stripped 3 bases from V and 7 bases from J, with 18 bases between. The germline V gene encodes CDR1 SEHNR and CDR2 FQNEAQ (reference sequence). This CDR3 contains 15 residues. CDR3 nucleotide sequence: TGTGCCAGCAGCTTTGAGAGGCGATCCCCTAGTGGCTACACCTTC. As protein: CASSFERRSPSGYTF.

J is TRBJ2-5 and V is TRBV5-1; 14 bases fit TRBD2. V lost 3 bases, J lost 3 bases, and 10 bases stayed unmatched. CDR1 is SGHRS and CDR2 is YFSETQ in the germline V gene. The CDR3 is made up of 18 amino acids. CDR3 amino acids: CASSYAPGLAGAEETQYF. The CDR3 nucleotides are TGCGCCAGCAGCTACGCACCGGGACTAGCGGGAGCGGAAGAGACCCAGTACTTC.

This clonotype was picked up many times. The chain employs TRBV5-5 and TRBJ1-2; D call uncertain. From germline, CDR1 is SGHKS and CDR2 YYEKEE (reference sequence). CDR3 length: 14 amino acids. Trimming took 0 bases from V and 10 from J, leaving 16 bases between them. The CDR3, as DNA: TGTGCCAGCAGCTTGGTAGGCAGGCCGGAAATCTACACCTTC. This codes for CASSLVGRPEIYTF.

The gene calls are TRBV10-3 and TRBJ2-3; D is uncertain. The V gene's germline CDR1 is ENHRY and CDR2 SYGVKD. V lost 4 bases to trimming and J lost 2 bases, with 10 bases between them. The CDR3 length is 14 residues. The CDR3 is CAISAWMHTDTQYF. CDR3 DNA: TGTGCCATCAGTGCTTGGATGCACACAGATACGCAGTATTTT.

CDR3 sequence reads: CASSVELAADNEQFF. Written as DNA, the CDR3 is TGTGCCAGCAGCGTAGAGCTAGCGGCAGACAATGAGCAGTTCTTC. The rearrangement uses TRBV9 and TRBJ2-1, with TRBD2 identical over 7 bases. V shed 0 bases, J shed 5 bases, and the junction held 5 bases outside the gene matches. The CDR3 is 15 amino acids. The V gene's germline CDR1 is SGDLS and CDR2 YYNGEE.

The chain has TRBV24-1 and TRBJ1-1; D is unresolved. The CDR3 is 15 residues long. Trimming cost V 2 bases and J 1 base, with 10 bases left between them. Germline CDR1 and CDR2: KGHDR and SFDVKD. The DNA for the CDR3 is TGTGCCACCAGTGATTCGTCAGTCGGGAACACTGAAGCTTTCTTT. The encoded protein is CATSDSSVGNTEAFF.

This clonotype was picked up many times. The chain has TRBV11-2 and TRBJ2-2; 8 nucleotides align to TRBD2. The CDR3 consists of 15 residues. Germline CDR1 and CDR2: SGHAT and FQNNGV. V shed 6 bases and J 4 bases; nucleotides not matched to a gene: 7. CDR3 sequence reads: CASRQAGAGTGELFF. In nucleotides, the CDR3 is TGTGCCAGCAGGCAAGCGGGGGCCGGCACCGGGGAGCTGTTTTTT.

This chain links TRBV5-1 with TRBJ2-5; 8 positions agree with TRBD2. Germline assignment: CDR1 SGHRS and CDR2 YFSETQ. The CDR3 runs 15 residues. The junction had 7 bases not matched to a gene; V was cut back by 1 base and J by 5 bases. The CDR3 nucleotides are TGCGCCAGCAGCTTGTCCAGCGGGAGTTGGGAGACCCAGTACTTC. Protein: CASSLSSGSWETQYF.

CDR3 loop: CASSSGPTGANVLTF. The DNA for the CDR3 is TGTGCCAGCAGCTCCGGTCCCACCGGGGCCAACGTCCTGACTTTC. The J gene is TRBJ2-6, the V gene TRBV5-4; D is undetermined. Germline assignment: CDR1 SGHNT and CDR2 YYREEE (reference sequence). The length of the CDR3 is 15 residues. V was cut by 3 bases and J by 4 bases, with 11 bases left in between. Together with reference TRBV5-4 and TRBJ2-6, the CDR3 gives the full variable domain: ETGVTQSPTHLIKTRGQQVTLRCSSQSGHNTVSWYQQALGQGPQFIFQYYREEENGRGNFPPRFSGLQFPNYSSELNVNALELDDSALYLCASSSGPTGANVLTFGAGSRLTVL.

V is TRBV9 and J is TRBJ2-5; 9 bases match TRBD1. The CDR3 contains 19 residues. The junction had 13 bases not matched to a gene; V was cut back by 0 bases and J by 1 base. Germline values: CDR1 SGDLS, CDR2 YYNGEE. This CDR3 reads CASSVATTGGPESQETQYF. In nucleotides, the CDR3 is TGTGCCAGCAGCGTAGCTACAACAGGGGGCCCCGAAAGCCAAGAGACCCAGTACTTC.

V and J are TRBV7-9 and TRBJ1-6; perhaps TRBD1 as D (5 bases). From germline, CDR1 is SEHNR and CDR2 FQNEAQ (reference sequence). The CDR3 spans 16 residues. Trimming stripped 2 bases from V and 0 bases from J, with 8 bases between. CDR3 bases: TGTGCCAGCAGCTTAAGGGGAAGCTCCTATAATTCACCCCTCCACTTT. Amino acids: CASSLRGSSYNSPLHF.

The chain has TRBV11-1 and TRBJ1-2; TRBD1 aligns across 8 bases. The CDR3 contains 12 residues. V shed 3 bases, J shed 6 bases, and the junction held 0 bases outside the gene matches. The germline gives CDR1 SGHAT, CDR2 FQDESV (reference sequence). CDR3 loop: CASSLTGDGYTF. CDR3 coding DNA: TGTGCCAGCAGCTTGACAGGGGATGGCTACACCTTC.

This clonotype was detected only a few times. The rearrangement links TRBV2 to TRBJ2-7; 9 bases align to TRBD2. The germline V gene encodes CDR1 SNHLY and CDR2 FYNNEI. The CDR3 runs 15 residues. V was clipped by 9 bases and J by 3 bases; unmatched bases: 12. The DNA of the CDR3 is TGTGCCAGTTGGGGTAGCGGGAGAATGTTCTACGAGCAGTACTTC. Translation gives CASWGSGRMFYEQYF.

In this sample, this clonotype turned up many times. V usage is TRBV7-3 and J usage is TRBJ2-1; 9 bases map to TRBD1. Per germline, CDR1 SGHTA and CDR2 FQGTGA. The V gene end was trimmed by 0 bases and the J gene end by 8 bases; junction bases not matched to a gene: 5. The CDR3 is 15 residues long. CDR3 nucleotides: TGTGCCAGCAGCTTAACCGGACAGGGGTTTTATGAGCAGTTCTTC. It translates to CASSLTGQGFYEQFF.

The chain is built from TRBV2 and TRBJ2-2, with D hard to call. Trimming pared 3 bases from V and 3 bases from J, leaving 8 bases between. Germline V lookup: CDR1 SNHLY, CDR2 FYNNEI. This CDR3 is 14 amino acids long. DNA of the CDR3: TGTGCCAGCAGTGAGGCCTTGGACACCGGGGAGCTGTTTTTT. Its translation is CASSEALDTGELFF.

The V gene is TRBV19, the J gene TRBJ1-3; possibly TRBD1 for D (5 bases). The germline V and J ends were trimmed by 10 bases and 2 bases, with 12 bases remaining between them. CDR3 length equals 13 residues. The germline CDR1 and CDR2 sequences are LNHDA and SQIVND (reference sequence). The CDR3 coding sequence is TGTGCCACCGGCAGGGCGGCTGGAAACACCATATATTTT. Translation gives CATGRAAGNTIYF.